These 14 T cell receptor beta chains were sequenced from one sample in a study of neurological immune-mediated disorders. Each CDR3 protein is one row after TCRdb ran MiXCR on the 5' RACE reads. This sample carries 50,000 to 80,000 distinct CDR3 sequences, under 3.5% of them seen once, and the ten largest clones take 3.7%. Material: PBMCs. The receptor source for this set is a man between 35 and 55 years old with multiple sclerosis.

With regard to this clonotype: Since a much larger clone is just one base distant, this may be a read error. The rearrangement joins TRBV12-5 to TRBJ2-2, with 9 bases fitting TRBD1. The CDR3 is 14 residues long. V was pared by 5 bases and J by 6 bases, with 4 bases of the junction left unmatched. From germline, CDR1 is LGHNT and CDR2 FRNRAP. CDR3 residues: CASGHGQGPGELFF. In DNA form, the CDR3 reads TGTGCTAGTGGTCACGGACAGGGGCCCGGGGAGCTGTTTTTT.

Ten or more counts support this clonotype. The CDR3 reads CSASPPHMDRVSYEQYF. In DNA, the CDR3 is TGCAGTGCTAGCCCACCCCATATGGACAGGGTCTCCTACGAGCAGTACTTC. The V and J genes are TRBV20-1 and TRBJ2-7; 8 bases map to TRBD1. J was trimmed by 0 bases and V by 3 bases; bases with no gene match: 13. The length of the CDR3 is 17 residues. Per germline, CDR1 DFQATT and CDR2 SNEGSKA (reference sequence).

This clonotype was seen at least ten times. The chain couples TRBV5-1 to TRBJ2-1; D tentatively fits TRBD1 or TRBD2 (6 bases each). Germline V gene sequence: CDR1 SGHRS, CDR2 YFSETQ. Between the trimmed V and J ends, which lost 2 bases and 2 bases, there was a span of 14 bases. CDR3 size: 16 residues. CDR3 sequence reads: CASSFAGGGTYNEQFF. CDR3 DNA sequence: TGCGCCAGCAGCTTTGCAGGAGGGGGGACCTACAATGAGCAGTTCTTC.

Many counts were recorded for this clonotype. This rearrangement joins TRBV12-3 or TRBV12-4 to TRBJ1-6; 12 positions match TRBD1. V gave up 6 bases and J gave up 10 bases; unmatched junction bases: 13. CDR3 length equals 17 residues. This chain's CDR3 is CASSPAPGQGAQSPLHF. In DNA form, the CDR3 reads TGTGCCAGCAGCCCCGCCCCGGGACAGGGGGCACAATCACCCCTCCACTTT.

This clonotype has a count of ten or more. This chain connects TRBV30 to TRBJ2-2; D possibly corresponds to TRBD2 (5 bases). From germline, CDR1 is GTSNPN and CDR2 SVGIG (reference sequence). CDR3 size: 15 residues. The V and J ends lost 4 bases and 2 bases respectively, with 14 bases between them. CDR3: CAWKRWETNTGELFF. As DNA, the CDR3 is TGTGCCTGGAAGAGGTGGGAGACAAACACCGGGGAGCTGTTTTTT. Full variable domain (rest looked up from reference TRBV30 and TRBJ2-2): SQTIHQWPATLVQPVGSPLSLECTVEGTSNPNLYWYRQAAGRGLQLLFYSVGIGQISSEVPQNLSASRPQDRQFILSSKKLLLSDSGFYLCAWKRWETNTGELFFGEGSRLTVL.

This clonotype occurred many times. CDR3 loop: CASSLGTGGLEAFF. The DNA for the CDR3 is TGCGCCAGCAGCTTAGGGACAGGGGGACTTGAAGCTTTCTTT. The V gene is TRBV5-1, the J gene TRBJ1-1; 11 bases are a match to TRBD1. Trimming took 2 bases from V and 7 from J; bases not matched to a gene: 4. The germline V gene encodes CDR1 SGHRS and CDR2 YFSETQ. CDR3 length equals 14 residues.

At least ten counts were recorded for this clonotype. The chain combines TRBV7-8 with TRBJ2-2; 8 bases are shared with TRBD2. This CDR3 comprises 15 residues. The germline gives CDR1 SGHVS, CDR2 FQNEAQ. The ends lost 3 bases at V and 7 bases at J; junction bases unmatched: 7. The CDR3 DNA reads as TGTGCCAGCAGCTTTAATACGGGGGGGAGCGGGGAGCTGTTTTTT. It encodes CASSFNTGGSGELFF.

This clonotype was seen ten or more times. Here the CDR3 reads CSASSGRFAQYF. Here the CDR3 DNA reads TGCAGTGCGTCTAGCGGGAGGTTTGCGCAGTATTTT. J is TRBJ2-3 and V is TRBV20-1; TRBD2 aligns across 11 bases. From germline, CDR1 is DFQATT and CDR2 SNEGSKA (reference sequence). After removal of 6 bases from V and 10 bases from J, the junction contained 6 bases not matched to a gene. The CDR3 is 12 residues long.

This clonotype was recorded many times. This chain uses TRBV12-3 or TRBV12-4 with TRBJ2-3; the match to TRBD1 covers 8 bases. The V gene end was trimmed by 7 bases and the J gene end by 6 bases; junction bases not matched to a gene: 12. There are 15 residues in the CDR3. The DNA of the CDR3 is TGTGCCAGCACCCTAGCGACAGGGGTCAGGGATACGCAGTATTTT. As protein: CASTLATGVRDTQYF.

This clonotype was counted many times. This sequence joins TRBV5-1 and TRBJ2-7; 11 bases map to TRBD2. The CDR3 sequence is 16 residues long. CDR1 and CDR2 (germline): SGHRS, YFSETQ. V trimming: 2 bases; J trimming: 5 bases; junction bases outside the gene matches: 9. The CDR3, as DNA: TGCGCCAGCAGCTTTCTAGCGGGAGGCCAAGAAAACGAGCAGTACTTC. It translates to CASSFLAGGQENEQYF.

Notes on this clonotype: Possible read error: a much larger clone is one base away. The V and J genes are TRBV12-3 or TRBV12-4 and TRBJ1-1; D unclear. This CDR3 has 13 amino acids. V was cut by 3 bases and J by 8 bases, with 13 bases left in between. Written as DNA, the CDR3 is TGTGCCAGCAGTTTCAAGGGAGCAGCAGAAGCTTTCTTT. This gives the protein CASSFKGAAEAFF.

The table lists this clonotype with many counts. This rearrangement joins TRBV6-5 to TRBJ1-2; D gene unclear. The V end was cut by 6 bases, the J end by 4 bases, with 9 bases between. Looked up from germline, CDR1 is MNHEY and CDR2 is SVGAGI. The CDR3 contains 12 residues. Here the CDR3 DNA reads TGTGCCAGCAGGGTAGGGCTCTATGGCTACACCTTC. Its protein product is CASRVGLYGYTF.

This clonotype showed up many times. The chain recombines TRBV3-1 with TRBJ2-5; 8 bases map to TRBD2. The CDR3 covers 15 residues. Trimming removed 2 bases from V and 5 bases from J; junction bases left unmatched: 7. Germline lookup yields CDR1 LGHDT and CDR2 YNNKEL (reference sequence). The CDR3 reads CASSQSTSGPETQYF. The CDR3 DNA reads TGTGCCAGCAGCCAAAGCACTAGCGGTCCGGAGACCCAGTACTTC.

This clonotype was observed at least ten times. This chain's CDR3 is CASRRTSGYEQYF. The CDR3 region has the DNA TGTGCCAGCAGACGGACTAGCGGCTACGAGCAGTACTTC. The gene calls are TRBV2 and TRBJ2-7; 10 bases fit TRBD2. The germline gives CDR1 SNHLY, CDR2 FYNNEI. After removal of 6 bases from V and 3 bases from J, the junction contained 2 bases not matched to a gene. There are 13 residues in the CDR3.